One T cell receptor (beta chain) is described in this entry. This specimen belongs to a study of spatial heterogeneity in lung cancer. Germline V gives CDR1 SGHTA, CDR2 FQGNSA. V gave up 7 bases and J gave up 4 bases, with 19 bases separating them. This CDR3 has 15 residues. TCRdb ran MiXCR on the 5' RACE reads and lists one entry per CDR3 protein. The table records more than 20,000 distinct CDR3 sequences, about 4.6% of them present only once. As to time point: sample taken at primary tumor resection. The V gene is TRBV7-2, the J gene TRBJ1-1; the D gene is possibly TRBD1 (6 bases). Sequenced here: PBMCs, sampled at surgery. This TCR came from a male donor with early-stage non-small cell lung cancer. CDR3 region: CASTPRGGSVTEAFF. The DNA for the CDR3 is TGTGCCAGCACCCCGCGAGGGGGGTCCGTCACTGAAGCTTTCTTT.